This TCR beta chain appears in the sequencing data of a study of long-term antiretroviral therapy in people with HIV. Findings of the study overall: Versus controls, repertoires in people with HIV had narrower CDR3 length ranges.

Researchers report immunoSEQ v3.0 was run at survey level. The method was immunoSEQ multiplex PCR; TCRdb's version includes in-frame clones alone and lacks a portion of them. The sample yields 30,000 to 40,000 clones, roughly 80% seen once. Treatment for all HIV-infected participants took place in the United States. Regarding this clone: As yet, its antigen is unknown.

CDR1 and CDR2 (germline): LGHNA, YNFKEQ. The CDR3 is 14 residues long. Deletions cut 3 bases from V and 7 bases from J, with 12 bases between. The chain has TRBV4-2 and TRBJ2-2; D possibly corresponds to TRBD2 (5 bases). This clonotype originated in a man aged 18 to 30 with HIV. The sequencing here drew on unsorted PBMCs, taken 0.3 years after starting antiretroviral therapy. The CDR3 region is CASSHDYFSGELFF. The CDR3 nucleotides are TGTGCCAGCAGCCACGACTACTTTAGCGGGGAGCTGTTTTTT.